Listed below are T cell receptor beta chains from one sample, sequenced in a study of shared clonotypes between healthy human individuals. Assay used: immunoSEQ multiplex PCR; TCRdb lists only in-frame clones, some missing. The sample yields around 2.3 million clones, approximately 95% seen once. Sequencing was carried out using naive CD4+ T cells sorted from blood. The source of these receptors is a man aged 18 to 30 in good health. CDR3s include the opening cysteine and the closing phenylalanine or tryptophan. Fields, in order: D gene, clone size, J gene, V gene, CDR3 DNA, CDR3 protein. The D gene is left open where the match is weak. Clone size is shown for a subset of rows, as once, few, many or a class of expanded clone.

D gene: TRBD2
clone size: NA
J gene: TRBJ2-7
V gene: TRBV7-6
CDR3 DNA: TGTGCCAGCAGCTCCCAGTCCTCTAGCGGGGGGAACTACGAGCAGTACTTC
CDR3 protein: CASSSQSSSGGNYEQYF

D gene: NA
clone size: NA
J gene: TRBJ2-7
V gene: TRBV28
CDR3 DNA: TGTGCCAGCAGTTCCGGGCCCGCCTACGAGCAGTACTTC
CDR3 protein: CASSSGPAYEQYF

D gene: NA
clone size: NA
J gene: TRBJ1-2
V gene: TRBV2
CDR3 DNA: TGTGCCGCCCTGGGAAACTATGGCTACACCTTC
CDR3 protein: CAALGNYGYTF

D gene: NA
clone size: few
J gene: TRBJ1-2
V gene: TRBV10-3
CDR3 DNA: TGTGCCATCACTGAAGGTGCAGGGCATGGTCACACCTTC
CDR3 protein: CAITEGAGHGHTF

D gene: NA
clone size: NA
J gene: TRBJ2-1
V gene: TRBV11-2
CDR3 DNA: TGTGCCAGCAGCATACAGGTGCCCAAGGCGGACAATGAGCAGTTCTTC
CDR3 protein: CASSIQVPKADNEQFF

D gene: NA
clone size: NA
J gene: TRBJ2-7
V gene: TRBV6-5
CDR3 DNA: TGTGCCAGCAGTTACAGAGGTCAGGGATCGTACGAGCAGTACTTC
CDR3 protein: CASSYRGQGSYEQYF

D gene: TRBD2
clone size: NA
J gene: TRBJ2-2
V gene: TRBV6-1
CDR3 DNA: TGTGCCAGCAGTGCACCCAGCGGGGGGGAAACCGGGGAGCTGTTTTTT
CDR3 protein: CASSAPSGGETGELFF

D gene: TRBD1
clone size: NA
J gene: TRBJ2-7
V gene: TRBV6-1
CDR3 DNA: TGTGCCAGCAGTAACAGGGGAGAGTACGAGCAGTACTTC
CDR3 protein: CASSNRGEYEQYF

D gene: TRBD1
clone size: once
J gene: TRBJ1-3
V gene: TRBV6-1
CDR3 DNA: TGTGCCAGCAGTGAAGAGTGGACAGGTAGAAACACCATATATTTT
CDR3 protein: CASSEEWTGRNTIYF

D gene: NA
clone size: NA
J gene: TRBJ2-6
V gene: TRBV11-2
CDR3 DNA: TGTGCCAGCAGCGACCCCGGGGCCAACGTCCTGACTTTC
CDR3 protein: CASSDPGANVLTF

D gene: NA
clone size: NA
J gene: TRBJ1-2
V gene: TRBV5-1
CDR3 DNA: TGCGCCAGCAGATCCACCTTCGGGACGGCTAGCTATGGCTACACCTTC
CDR3 protein: CASRSTFGTASYGYTF

D gene: NA
clone size: NA
J gene: TRBJ1-5
V gene: TRBV10-3
CDR3 DNA: TGTGCCATCAGTGGGACAGAAGGACAGCCCCAGCATTTT
CDR3 protein: CAISGTEGQPQHF

D gene: TRBD1
clone size: NA
J gene: TRBJ1-5
V gene: TRBV7-8
CDR3 DNA: TGTGCCAGCAGCTCGGACAGGGGGACGAATCAGCCCCAGCATTTT
CDR3 protein: CASSSDRGTNQPQHF

D gene: NA
clone size: once
J gene: TRBJ2-7
V gene: TRBV12-1
CDR3 DNA: TGTGCCAGCAGCCCAGACACCTACGAGCAGTACTTC
CDR3 protein: CASSPDTYEQYF

D gene: NA
clone size: NA
J gene: TRBJ2-7
V gene: TRBV28
CDR3 DNA: TGTGCCAGCAGTTTAGGGGGGCGGGAGCAGTACTTC
CDR3 protein: CASSLGGREQYF

D gene: TRBD1
clone size: NA
J gene: TRBJ1-5
V gene: TRBV6-1
CDR3 DNA: TGTGCCAGCAGTGATGGGACAGGGGGGAATCAGCCCCAGCATTTT
CDR3 protein: CASSDGTGGNQPQHF

D gene: TRBD2
clone size: NA
J gene: TRBJ2-1
V gene: TRBV18
CDR3 DNA: TGTGCCAGCTCACCGACTAGCGGGGGGTCCCGGACCCACAATGAGCAGTTCTTC
CDR3 protein: CASSPTSGGSRTHNEQFF

D gene: NA
clone size: NA
J gene: TRBJ1-4
V gene: TRBV7-9
CDR3 DNA: TGTGCCAGCAGCTCCGCCATAGGGGGGATTAATGAAAAACTGTTTTTT
CDR3 protein: CASSSAIGGINEKLFF

D gene: NA
clone size: once
J gene: TRBJ1-1
V gene: TRBV5-1
CDR3 DNA: TGCGCCAGCAGCTTGGCCCCCGACAGAAACACTGAAGCTTTCTTT
CDR3 protein: CASSLAPDRNTEAFF

D gene: NA
clone size: NA
J gene: TRBJ2-5
V gene: TRBV29-1
CDR3 DNA: TGCAGCGGGGGACACACACAAGAGACCCAGTACTTC
CDR3 protein: CSGGHTQETQYF

D gene: NA
clone size: NA
J gene: TRBJ2-7
V gene: TRBV6-5
CDR3 DNA: TGTGCCAGCAGTGCCAGACCGAGCTCCTACGAGCAGTACTTC
CDR3 protein: CASSARPSSYEQYF

D gene: NA
clone size: once
J gene: TRBJ2-2
V gene: TRBV27
CDR3 DNA: TGTGCCAGCAGTTTAGGTCCTCGGGGCGGGGAGCTGTTTTTT
CDR3 protein: CASSLGPRGGELFF

D gene: NA
clone size: NA
J gene: TRBJ2-3
V gene: TRBV21-1
CDR3 DNA: TGTGCCAGCAACCCTAAGTGGGGGGAGAGAAATACGCAGTATTTT
CDR3 protein: CASNPKWGERNTQYF

D gene: NA
clone size: NA
J gene: TRBJ2-7
V gene: TRBV5-1
CDR3 DNA: TGCGCCAGCAGCCCAACCCCCGGGACATTCTCCTACGAGCAGTACTTC
CDR3 protein: CASSPTPGTFSYEQYF

D gene: TRBD1
clone size: NA
J gene: TRBJ1-2
V gene: TRBV5-6
CDR3 DNA: TGTGCCAGCAGCTCAAGACAGGGCACCTATGGCTACACCTTC
CDR3 protein: CASSSRQGTYGYTF

D gene: NA
clone size: once
J gene: TRBJ2-2
V gene: TRBV7-9
CDR3 DNA: TGTGCCAGCAGCTTAATCGGGGCAGGAACGAACACCGGGGAGCTGTTTTTT
CDR3 protein: CASSLIGAGTNTGELFF

D gene: NA
clone size: NA
J gene: TRBJ2-5
V gene: TRBV5-1
CDR3 DNA: TGCGCCAGCAGCTTGGTTCAGTGGGAGACCCAGTACTTC
CDR3 protein: CASSLVQWETQYF

D gene: TRBD1
clone size: once
J gene: TRBJ1-5
V gene: TRBV28
CDR3 DNA: TGTGCCAGCAGTGGCCAGGGACAGGGTCTTAGATATAGCAATCAGCCCCAGCATTTT
CDR3 protein: CASSGQGQGLRYSNQPQHF

D gene: NA
clone size: NA
J gene: TRBJ2-5
V gene: TRBV29-1
CDR3 DNA: TGCAGCGTGGGACTTACCCAAGAGGGGACCCAGTACTTC
CDR3 protein: CSVGLTQEGTQYF

D gene: NA
clone size: NA
J gene: TRBJ1-1
V gene: TRBV19
CDR3 DNA: TGTGCCAGTAGTGTCGGACACCCCAACACTGAAGCTTTCTTT
CDR3 protein: CASSVGHPNTEAFF